This record concerns one T cell receptor (beta chain) sequence. This clonotype came up a few times. Its cognate antigen has yet to be identified. No clone much larger than this one lies a single base away; base qualities are absent. The germline V gene specifies MDHEN as CDR1 and SYDVKM as CDR2. V loses 3 bases, J loses 1 base, and the germline ends lie 16 bases apart. Including the terminal cysteine and phenylalanine, the CDR3 comprises 16 residues. The kept DNA is CDR3 alone, 48 bases in frame from the first base. This record belongs to a study of patients and donors after allogeneic stem cell transplantation (dated by TCRdb to 2020 to 2021). The method was RT-PCR. TCRdb shows the sequencer as NextSeq 550. TCRdb reworked the public reads: Q25 trimming with fastp, MiXCR clone assembly, productive beta chains retained. Each entry merges the rows of one CDR3 protein and shows their most common DNA and genes. Recorded for this sample are a few hundred thousand distinct CDR3 sequences; 35% to 45% of them occurred a single time. The ten largest clones take up roughly 10% of the sample.

The sequencing sample was made of blood, either unsorted or a sorted T cell fraction (not recorded which). Here the chain combines TRBV28 and TRBJ2-7; the D gene is tentatively TRBD1 or TRBD2, each matching 5 bases. The TCR sequence derives from a human donor who was either an allogeneic HSCT recipient or a stem cell or donor lymphocyte infusion donor (not recorded which). It is not recorded whose cells these are; they may come from a transplant donor. The sequence in DNA is TGTGCCAGCAGTTTCCTCCGGGCCTGGGGGTCCTACGAGCAGTACTTC. It encodes CASSFLRAWGSYEQYF.